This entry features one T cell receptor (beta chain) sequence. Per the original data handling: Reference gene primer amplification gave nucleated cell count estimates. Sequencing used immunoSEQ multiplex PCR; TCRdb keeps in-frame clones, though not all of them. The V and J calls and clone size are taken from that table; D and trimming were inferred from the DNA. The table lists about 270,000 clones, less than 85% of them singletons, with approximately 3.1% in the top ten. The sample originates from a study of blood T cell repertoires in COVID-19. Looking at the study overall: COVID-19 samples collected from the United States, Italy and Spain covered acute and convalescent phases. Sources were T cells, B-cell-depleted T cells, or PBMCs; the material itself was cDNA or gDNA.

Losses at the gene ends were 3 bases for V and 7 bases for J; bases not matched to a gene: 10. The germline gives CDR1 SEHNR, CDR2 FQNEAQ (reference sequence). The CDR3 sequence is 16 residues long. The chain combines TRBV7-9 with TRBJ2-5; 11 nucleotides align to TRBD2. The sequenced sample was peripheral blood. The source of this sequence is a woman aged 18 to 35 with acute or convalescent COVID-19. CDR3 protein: CASSFSRTSGRATQYF. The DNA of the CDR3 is TGTGCCAGCAGCTTTTCCCGGACTAGCGGGCGGGCGACCCAGTACTTC.